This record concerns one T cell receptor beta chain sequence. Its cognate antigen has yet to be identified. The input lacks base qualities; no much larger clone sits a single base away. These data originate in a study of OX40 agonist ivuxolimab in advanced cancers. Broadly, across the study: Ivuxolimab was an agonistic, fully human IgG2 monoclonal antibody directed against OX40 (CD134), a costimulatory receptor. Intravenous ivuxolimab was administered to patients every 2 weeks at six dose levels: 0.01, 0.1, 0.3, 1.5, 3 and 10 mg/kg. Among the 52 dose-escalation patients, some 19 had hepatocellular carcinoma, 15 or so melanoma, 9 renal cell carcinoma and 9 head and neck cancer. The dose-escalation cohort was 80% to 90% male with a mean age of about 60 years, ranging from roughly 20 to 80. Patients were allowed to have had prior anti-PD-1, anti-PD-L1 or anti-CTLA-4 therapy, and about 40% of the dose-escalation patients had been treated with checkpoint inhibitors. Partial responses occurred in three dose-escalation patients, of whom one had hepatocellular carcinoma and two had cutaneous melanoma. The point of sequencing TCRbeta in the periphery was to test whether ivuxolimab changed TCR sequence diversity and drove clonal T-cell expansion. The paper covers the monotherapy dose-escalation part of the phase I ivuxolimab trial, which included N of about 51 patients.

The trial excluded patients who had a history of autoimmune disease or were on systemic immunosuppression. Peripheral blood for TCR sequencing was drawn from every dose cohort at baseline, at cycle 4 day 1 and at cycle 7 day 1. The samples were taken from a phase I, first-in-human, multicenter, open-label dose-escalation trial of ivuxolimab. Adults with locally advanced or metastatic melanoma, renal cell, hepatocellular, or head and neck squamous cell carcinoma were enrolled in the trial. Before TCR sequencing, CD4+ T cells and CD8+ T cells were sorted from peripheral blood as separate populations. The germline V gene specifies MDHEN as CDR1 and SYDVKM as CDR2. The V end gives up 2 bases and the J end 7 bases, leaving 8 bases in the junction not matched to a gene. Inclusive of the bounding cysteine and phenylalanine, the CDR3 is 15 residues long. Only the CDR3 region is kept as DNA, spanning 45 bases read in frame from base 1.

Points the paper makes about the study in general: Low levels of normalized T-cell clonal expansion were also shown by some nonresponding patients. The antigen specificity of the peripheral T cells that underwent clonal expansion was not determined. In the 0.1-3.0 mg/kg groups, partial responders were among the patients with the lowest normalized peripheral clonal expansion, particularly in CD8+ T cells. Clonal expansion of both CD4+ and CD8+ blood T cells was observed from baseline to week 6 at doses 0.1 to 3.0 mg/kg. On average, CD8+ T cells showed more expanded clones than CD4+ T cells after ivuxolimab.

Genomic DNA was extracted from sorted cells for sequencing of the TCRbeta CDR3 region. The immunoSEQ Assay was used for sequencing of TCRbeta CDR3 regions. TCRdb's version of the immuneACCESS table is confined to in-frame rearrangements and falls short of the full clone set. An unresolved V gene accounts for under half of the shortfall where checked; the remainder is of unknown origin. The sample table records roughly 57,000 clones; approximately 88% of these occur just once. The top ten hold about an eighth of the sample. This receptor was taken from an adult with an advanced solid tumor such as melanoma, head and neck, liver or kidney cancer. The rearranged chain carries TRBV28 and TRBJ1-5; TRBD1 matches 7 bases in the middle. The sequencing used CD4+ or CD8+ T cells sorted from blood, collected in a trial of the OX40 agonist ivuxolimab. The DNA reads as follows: TGTGCCAGCAGTTTAAGACAGGGACTCCGGCAGCCCCAGCATTTT. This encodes CASSLRQGLRQPQHF.